This TCR beta chain was sequenced for a study of identical twins. Study findings and constraints: Without tracking the same donors, conclusions rested on cross-sectional statistical analysis.

This CDR3 is 12 amino acids long. V lost 5 bases to trimming and J lost 11 bases, with 16 bases between them. From germline, CDR1 is DFQATT and CDR2 SNEGSKA (reference sequence). Points on this clonotype: The antigen is not known.

TCRdb processed the 5' RACE reads anew with MiXCR; each CDR3 protein has one entry. The sample has under 500,000 distinct CDR3 sequences; approximately 14% are singletons. This sample also belongs to another study, concerning yellow fever vaccine responses in identical twins. According to that study: In identical twins, vaccine T cell responses appeared partly shared and partly individual.

This TCR was recovered from a woman younger than 35 in good health. The sequenced material came from CD4+ T cells sorted from blood. This sequence joins TRBV20-1 and TRBJ2-1, with D possibly being TRBD1 (6 bases). In DNA, the CDR3 is TGCAGTGCTGGGGGCCCCCCTGGGCAGCAGTTCTTC. The encoded protein is CSAGGPPGQQFF.